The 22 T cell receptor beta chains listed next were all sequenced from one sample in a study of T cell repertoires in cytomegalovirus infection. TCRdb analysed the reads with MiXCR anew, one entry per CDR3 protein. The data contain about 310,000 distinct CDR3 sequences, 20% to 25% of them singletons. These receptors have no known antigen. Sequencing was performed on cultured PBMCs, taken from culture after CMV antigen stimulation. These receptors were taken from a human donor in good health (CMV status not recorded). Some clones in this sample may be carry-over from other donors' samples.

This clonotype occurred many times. The CDR3 coding sequence is TGTGCCAGCAGCTTGGGGACAGGTCTTGTCACTGAAGCTTTCTTT. Its translation: CASSLGTGLVTEAFF. The chain combines TRBV7-2 with TRBJ1-1; 8 bases align to TRBD1. Germline V gene lookup returns CDR1 SGHTA and CDR2 FQGNSA. This CDR3 is built from 15 residues. V lost 3 bases and J lost 4; bases outside the gene matches: 7.

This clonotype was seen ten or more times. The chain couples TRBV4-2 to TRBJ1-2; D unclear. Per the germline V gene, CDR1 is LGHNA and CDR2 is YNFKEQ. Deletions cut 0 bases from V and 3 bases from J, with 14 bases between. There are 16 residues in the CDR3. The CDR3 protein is CASSQDHLNSDYGYTF. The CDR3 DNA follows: TGTGCCAGCAGCCAAGATCACTTAAACTCCGACTATGGCTACACCTTC.

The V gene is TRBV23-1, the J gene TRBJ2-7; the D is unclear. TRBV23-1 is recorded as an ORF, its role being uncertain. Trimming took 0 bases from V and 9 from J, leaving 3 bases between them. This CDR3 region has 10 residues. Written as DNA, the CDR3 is TGCGCCAGCAGTCAATCGCCGCAGTACGTC. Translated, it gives CASSQSPQYV.

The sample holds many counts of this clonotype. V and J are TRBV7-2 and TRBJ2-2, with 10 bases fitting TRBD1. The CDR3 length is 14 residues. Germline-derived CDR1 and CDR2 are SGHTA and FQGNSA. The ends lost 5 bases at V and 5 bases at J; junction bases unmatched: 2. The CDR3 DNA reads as TGTGCCAGCAGCCGGACAGGGGGTACCGGGGAGCTGTTTTTT. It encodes CASSRTGGTGELFF.

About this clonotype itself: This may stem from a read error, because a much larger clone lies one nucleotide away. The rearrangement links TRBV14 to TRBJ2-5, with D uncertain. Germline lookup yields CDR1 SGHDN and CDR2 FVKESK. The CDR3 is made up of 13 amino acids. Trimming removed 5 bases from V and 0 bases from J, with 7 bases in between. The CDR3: CASSYTNQETQYF. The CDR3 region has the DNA TGTGCCAGCAGCTACACTAACCAAGAGACCCAGTACTTC. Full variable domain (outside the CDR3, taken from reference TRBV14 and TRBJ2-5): EAGVTQFPSHSVIEKGQTVTLRCDPISGHDNLYWYRRVMGKEIKFLLHFVKESKQDESGMPNNRFLAERTGGTYSTLKVQPAELEDSGVYFCASSYTNQETQYFGPGTRLLVL.

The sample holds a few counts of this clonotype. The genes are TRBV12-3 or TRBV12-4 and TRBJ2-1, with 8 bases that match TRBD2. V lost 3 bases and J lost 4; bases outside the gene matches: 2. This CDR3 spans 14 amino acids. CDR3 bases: TGTGCCAGCAGTTTCAAGCGGGAGTACAATGAGCAGTTCTTC. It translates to CASSFKREYNEQFF.

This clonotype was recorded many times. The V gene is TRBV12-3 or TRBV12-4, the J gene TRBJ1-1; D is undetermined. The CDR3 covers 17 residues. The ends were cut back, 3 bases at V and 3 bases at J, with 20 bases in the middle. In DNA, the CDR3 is TGTGCCAGCAGTTTCTTGACCCGGCAGAAACGGGACACTGAAGCTTTCTTT. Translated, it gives CASSFLTRQKRDTEAFF.

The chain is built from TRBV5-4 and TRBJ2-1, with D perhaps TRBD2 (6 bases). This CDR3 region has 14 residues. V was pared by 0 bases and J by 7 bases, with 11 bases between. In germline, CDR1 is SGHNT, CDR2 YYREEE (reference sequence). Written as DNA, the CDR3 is TGTGCCAGCAGCTTGGCCCATGGAGGGAATGAGCAGTTCTTC. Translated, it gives CASSLAHGGNEQFF.

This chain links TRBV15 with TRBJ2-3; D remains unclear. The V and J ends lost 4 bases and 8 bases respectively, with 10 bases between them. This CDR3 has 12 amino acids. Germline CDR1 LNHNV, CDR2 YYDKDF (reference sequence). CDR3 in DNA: TGTGCCACCAGCAAGGAAAAGCGTACGCAGTATTTT. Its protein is CATSKEKRTQYF.

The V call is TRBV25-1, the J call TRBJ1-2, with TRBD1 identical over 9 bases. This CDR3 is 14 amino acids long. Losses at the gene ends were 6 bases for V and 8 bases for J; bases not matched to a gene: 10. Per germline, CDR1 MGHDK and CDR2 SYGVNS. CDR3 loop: CASSPDRGEGGYTF. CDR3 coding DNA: TGTGCCAGCAGCCCCGACAGGGGGGAAGGAGGCTACACCTTC.

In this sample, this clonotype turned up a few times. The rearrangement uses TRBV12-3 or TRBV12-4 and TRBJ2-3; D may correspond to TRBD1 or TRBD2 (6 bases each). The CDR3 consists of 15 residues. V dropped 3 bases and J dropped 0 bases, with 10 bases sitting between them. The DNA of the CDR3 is TGTGCCAGCAGTTTCGGGGGCGAAAGCACAGATACGCAGTATTTT. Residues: CASSFGGESTDTQYF.

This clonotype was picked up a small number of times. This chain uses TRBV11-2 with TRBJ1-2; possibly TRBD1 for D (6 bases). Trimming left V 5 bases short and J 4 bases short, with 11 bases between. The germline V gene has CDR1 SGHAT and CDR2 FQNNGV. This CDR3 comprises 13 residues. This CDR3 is CASSDGTSYGYTF. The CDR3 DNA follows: TGTGCCAGCAGCGATGGGACAAGCTATGGCTACACCTTC.

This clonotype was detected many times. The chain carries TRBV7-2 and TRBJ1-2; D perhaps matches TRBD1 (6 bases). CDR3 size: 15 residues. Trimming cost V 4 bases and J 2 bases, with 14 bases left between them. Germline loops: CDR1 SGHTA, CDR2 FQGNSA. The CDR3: CASSSRPGQNYGYTF. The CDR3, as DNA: TGTGCCAGCAGCTCGCGCCCCGGACAGAACTATGGCTACACCTTC.

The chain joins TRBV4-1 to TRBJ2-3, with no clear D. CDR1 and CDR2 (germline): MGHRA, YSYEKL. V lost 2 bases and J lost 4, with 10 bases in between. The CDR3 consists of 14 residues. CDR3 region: CASSQPSEADTQYF. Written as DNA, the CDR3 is TGCGCCAGCAGCCAACCCTCTGAGGCAGATACGCAGTATTTT.

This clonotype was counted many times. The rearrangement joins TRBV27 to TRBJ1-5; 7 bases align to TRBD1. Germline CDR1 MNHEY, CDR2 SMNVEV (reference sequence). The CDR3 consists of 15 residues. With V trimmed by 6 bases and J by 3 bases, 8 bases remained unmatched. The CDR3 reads CASRVTGVTNQPQHF. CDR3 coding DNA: TGTGCCAGCAGGGTTACAGGGGTCACCAATCAGCCCCAGCATTTT.

CDR3 sequence reads: CSARSLADQETQYF. The CDR3 DNA reads TGCAGTGCTAGAAGCCTAGCGGACCAAGAGACCCAGTACTTC. V and J are TRBV20-1 and TRBJ2-5; 7 bases agree with TRBD2. CDR3 length: 14 amino acids. The germline V gene encodes CDR1 DFQATT and CDR2 SNEGSKA (reference sequence). V shed 2 bases, J shed 0 bases, and the junction held 3 bases outside the gene matches.

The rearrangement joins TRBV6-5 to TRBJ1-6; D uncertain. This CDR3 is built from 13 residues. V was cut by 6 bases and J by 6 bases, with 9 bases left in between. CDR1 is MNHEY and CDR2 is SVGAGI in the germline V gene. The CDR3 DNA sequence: TGTGCCAGCAGCCCAGGAGTTAATTCACCCCTCCACTTT. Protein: CASSPGVNSPLHF.

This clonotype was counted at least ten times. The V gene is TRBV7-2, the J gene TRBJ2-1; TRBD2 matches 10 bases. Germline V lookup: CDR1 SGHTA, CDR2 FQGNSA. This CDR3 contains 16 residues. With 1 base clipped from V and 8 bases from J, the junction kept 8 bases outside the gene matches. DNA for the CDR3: TGTGCCAGCAGCTTAGATGGCCTAGCGGGAGACGATGAGCAGTTCTTC. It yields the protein CASSLDGLAGDDEQFF.

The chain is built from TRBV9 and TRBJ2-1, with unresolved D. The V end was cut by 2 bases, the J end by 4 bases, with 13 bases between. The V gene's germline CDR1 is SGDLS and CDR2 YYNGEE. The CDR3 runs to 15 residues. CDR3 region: CASSVTLSSYNEQFF. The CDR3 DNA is TGTGCCAGCAGCGTGACTCTTAGCTCTTACAATGAGCAGTTCTTC.

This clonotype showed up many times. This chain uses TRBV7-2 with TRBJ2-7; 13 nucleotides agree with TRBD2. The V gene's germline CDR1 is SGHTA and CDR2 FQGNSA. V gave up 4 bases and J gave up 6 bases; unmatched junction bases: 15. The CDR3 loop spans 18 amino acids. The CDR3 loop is CASSSGPGLAGTGVEQYF. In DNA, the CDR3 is TGTGCCAGCAGCTCAGGTCCGGGACTAGCGGGAACCGGGGTCGAGCAGTACTTC.

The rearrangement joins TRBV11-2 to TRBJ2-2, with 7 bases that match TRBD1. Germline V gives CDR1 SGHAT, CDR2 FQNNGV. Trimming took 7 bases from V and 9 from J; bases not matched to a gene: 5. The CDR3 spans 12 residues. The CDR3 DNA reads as TGTGCCAGCACCCAGACAGGGTGGGAGCTGTTTTTT. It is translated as CASTQTGWELFF.

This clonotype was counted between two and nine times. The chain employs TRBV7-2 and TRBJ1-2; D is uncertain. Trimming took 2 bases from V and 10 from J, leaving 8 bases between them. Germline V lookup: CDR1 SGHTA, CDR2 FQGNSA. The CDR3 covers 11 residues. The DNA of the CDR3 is TGTGCCAGCAGCTTATATACCCCCTACACCTTC. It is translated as CASSLYTPYTF.